The rows below give T cell receptor beta chains drawn from one sample of a study of ipilimumab plus nivolumab after autologous stem cell transplantation. The table came from immunoSEQ multiplex PCR; TCRdb's copy has only in-frame clones and leaves some out. The table has approximately 15,000 clones, around 80% seen once. Sequenced material: PBMCs, taken in a trial of ipilimumab plus nivolumab as post-transplant consolidation. The receptors originated from a male donor with diffuse large B-cell lymphoma. The CDR3 runs from the conserved cysteine through the conserved F or W. A D gene is named only where the DNA matches it firmly. Size is stated for part of the rows, as once, few or many counts, or as a class when the clone is expanded.

d_gene: .; abundance: .; j_gene: TRBJ2-5; v_gene: TRBV14; CDR3aa: CASSQVRETQYF; CDR3nt: TGTGCCAGCAGCCAAGTGAGGGAGACCCAGTACTTC
d_gene: .; abundance: few; j_gene: TRBJ1-2; v_gene: TRBV2; CDR3aa: CASSAPNYGYTF; CDR3nt: TGTGCCAGCAGTGCACCTAACTATGGCTACACCTTC
d_gene: .; abundance: .; j_gene: TRBJ2-2; v_gene: TRBV5-1; CDR3aa: CASSLGAGELFF; CDR3nt: TGCGCCAGCAGCTTGGGGGCCGGGGAGCTGTTTTTT
d_gene: TRBD1; abundance: .; j_gene: TRBJ2-1; v_gene: TRBV10-1; CDR3aa: CASTSDRVDEQFF; CDR3nt: TGCGCCAGCACCTCGGACAGGGTGGATGAGCAGTTCTTC
d_gene: .; abundance: few; j_gene: TRBJ1-2; v_gene: TRBV6-1; CDR3aa: CASSELVGRENYGYTF; CDR3nt: TGTGCCAGCAGTGAATTGGTGGGGCGCGAAAACTATGGCTACACCTTC
d_gene: .; abundance: .; j_gene: TRBJ2-2; v_gene: TRBV9; CDR3aa: CASSAIDTGELFF; CDR3nt: TGTGCCAGCAGCGCGATCGACACCGGGGAGCTGTTTTTT
d_gene: TRBD1; abundance: .; j_gene: TRBJ1-4; v_gene: TRBV2; CDR3aa: CASSIRQGDEKLFF; CDR3nt: TGTGCCAGCAGCATAAGACAGGGGGACGAAAAACTGTTTTTT
d_gene: TRBD2; abundance: .; j_gene: TRBJ2-7; v_gene: TRBV10-3; CDR3aa: CAISEGAGGRGYEQYF; CDR3nt: TGTGCCATCAGTGAGGGGGCGGGAGGCCGGGGCTACGAGCAGTACTTC
d_gene: .; abundance: .; j_gene: TRBJ2-1; v_gene: TRBV7-3; CDR3aa: CASSPESGTLYNEQFF; CDR3nt: TGTGCCAGCAGCCCTGAGTCAGGAACACTTTACAATGAGCAGTTCTTC
d_gene: TRBD1; abundance: few; j_gene: TRBJ1-1; v_gene: TRBV9; CDR3aa: CASSVSGGTEAFF; CDR3nt: TGTGCCAGCAGCGTATCAGGGGGCACTGAAGCTTTCTTT
d_gene: .; abundance: .; j_gene: TRBJ2-4; v_gene: TRBV14; CDR3aa: CASSQAGRSRAKNIQYF; CDR3nt: TGTGCCAGCAGCCAAGCTGGCAGGTCACGAGCCAAAAACATTCAGTACTTC
d_gene: TRBD2; abundance: .; j_gene: TRBJ2-7; v_gene: TRBV30; CDR3aa: CAWSGTSGSFYEQYF; CDR3nt: TGTGCCTGGAGTGGGACTAGCGGGAGCTTCTACGAGCAGTACTTC
d_gene: .; abundance: few; j_gene: TRBJ1-2; v_gene: TRBV4-2; CDR3aa: CASSQERGIYGYTF; CDR3nt: TGTGCCAGCAGCCAAGAGAGAGGCATCTATGGCTACACCTTC
d_gene: .; abundance: .; j_gene: TRBJ1-1; v_gene: TRBV20-1; CDR3aa: CSAARGGRAFF; CDR3nt: TGCAGTGCCGCTAGGGGGGGCCGGGCTTTCTTT
d_gene: .; abundance: once; j_gene: TRBJ1-2; v_gene: TRBV6-1; CDR3aa: CASSSGRAIYGYTF; CDR3nt: TGTGCCAGCAGTTCCGGGAGGGCAATCTATGGCTACACCTTC
d_gene: .; abundance: .; j_gene: TRBJ2-3; v_gene: TRBV7-3; CDR3aa: CASSTGTPTDTQYF; CDR3nt: TGTGCCAGCAGCACCGGGACCCCCACAGATACGCAGTATTTT
d_gene: TRBD2; abundance: medium-sized; j_gene: TRBJ2-7; v_gene: TRBV4-1; CDR3aa: CASSQDGGGRAFTDEQYF; CDR3nt: TGCGCCAGCAGCCAAGATGGAGGCGGGAGGGCCTTCACGGACGAGCAGTACTTC
d_gene: TRBD1; abundance: .; j_gene: TRBJ1-2; v_gene: TRBV5-1; CDR3aa: CASSFWTGVNYGYTF; CDR3nt: TGCGCCAGCAGCTTTTGGACAGGGGTAAACTATGGCTACACCTTC
d_gene: .; abundance: .; j_gene: TRBJ1-2; v_gene: TRBV7-3; CDR3aa: CASSQGTSYGYTF; CDR3nt: TGTGCCAGCAGCCAGGGTACAAGCTATGGCTACACCTTC
d_gene: .; abundance: .; j_gene: TRBJ1-3; v_gene: TRBV14; CDR3aa: CASSQYVDTIYF; CDR3nt: TGTGCCAGCAGCCAATACGTGGACACCATATATTTT
d_gene: TRBD2; abundance: .; j_gene: TRBJ2-1; v_gene: TRBV4-1; CDR3aa: CASSQDGVRSGGTYNEQFF; CDR3nt: TGCGCCAGCAGCCAAGACGGGGTTAGGAGCGGGGGAACCTACAATGAGCAGTTCTTC
d_gene: .; abundance: .; j_gene: TRBJ2-1; v_gene: TRBV27; CDR3aa: CASSLSMSGNEQFF; CDR3nt: TGTGCCAGCAGTTTATCGATGTCCGGTAATGAGCAGTTCTTC
d_gene: .; abundance: .; j_gene: TRBJ2-7; v_gene: TRBV11-3; CDR3aa: CASSLGFSEQYF; CDR3nt: TGTGCCAGCAGCTTAGGGTTTTCCGAGCAGTACTTC
d_gene: TRBD2; abundance: once; j_gene: TRBJ2-2; v_gene: TRBV5-1; CDR3aa: CASSLAGVNTGELFF; CDR3nt: TGCGCCAGCAGCTTAGCGGGAGTTAACACCGGGGAGCTGTTTTTT
d_gene: TRBD1; abundance: .; j_gene: TRBJ1-5; v_gene: TRBV5-1; CDR3aa: CASSLWTGENQPQHF; CDR3nt: TGCGCCAGCAGCTTGTGGACAGGGGAAAATCAGCCCCAGCATTTT
d_gene: .; abundance: .; j_gene: TRBJ2-5; v_gene: TRBV15; CDR3aa: CATSINSIHGSGETQYF; CDR3nt: TGTGCCACCAGCATCAACTCGATTCACGGGAGCGGAGAGACCCAGTACTTC
d_gene: .; abundance: few; j_gene: TRBJ2-7; v_gene: TRBV4-2; CDR3aa: CASSQFVQDYEQYF; CDR3nt: TGTGCCAGCAGCCAGTTCGTACAAGACTACGAGCAGTACTTC
d_gene: TRBD1; abundance: .; j_gene: TRBJ1-5; v_gene: TRBV19; CDR3aa: CASSPPPAGGWVLPQHF; CDR3nt: TGTGCCAGTAGTCCCCCCCCGGCAGGGGGCTGGGTGTTGCCCCAGCATTTT
d_gene: .; abundance: .; j_gene: TRBJ2-5; v_gene: TRBV4-2; CDR3aa: CASSQDNWSGTQYF; CDR3nt: TGTGCCAGCAGCCAAGATAACTGGAGTGGGACCCAGTACTTC
d_gene: .; abundance: .; j_gene: TRBJ2-2; v_gene: TRBV5-1; CDR3aa: CASSLGLISNTGELFF; CDR3nt: TGCGCCAGCAGCTTGGGACTAATTTCGAACACCGGGGAGCTGTTTTTT
d_gene: .; abundance: .; j_gene: TRBJ1-6; v_gene: TRBV18; CDR3aa: CASSPDVYSPLHF; CDR3nt: TGTGCCAGCTCACCAGACGTGTATTCACCCCTCCACTTT
d_gene: .; abundance: .; j_gene: TRBJ2-5; v_gene: TRBV27; CDR3aa: CASSLYTGPTETQYF; CDR3nt: TGTGCCAGCAGTTTATACACAGGACCGACGGAGACCCAGTACTTC
d_gene: TRBD1; abundance: .; j_gene: TRBJ2-1; v_gene: TRBV11-1; CDR3aa: CASRVGQEQFF; CDR3nt: TGTGCCAGCAGAGTGGGACAGGAACAGTTCTTC
d_gene: TRBD1; abundance: few; j_gene: TRBJ2-7; v_gene: TRBV27; CDR3aa: CASRGQGEYEQYF; CDR3nt: TGTGCCAGCAGGGGACAGGGAGAATACGAGCAGTACTTC
d_gene: .; abundance: .; j_gene: TRBJ1-2; v_gene: TRBV2; CDR3aa: CASSGGGTNNYGYTF; CDR3nt: TGTGCCAGCAGTGGGGGCGGGACGAACAACTATGGCTACACCTTC
d_gene: .; abundance: once; j_gene: TRBJ1-3; v_gene: TRBV5-1; CDR3aa: CASSSAVSGNTIYF; CDR3nt: TGCGCCAGCAGCTCCGCAGTCTCTGGAAACACCATATATTTT
d_gene: .; abundance: .; j_gene: TRBJ2-1; v_gene: TRBV6-6; CDR3aa: CAAAARPNREQFF; CDR3nt: TGTGCCGCGGCGGCTAGGCCTAATAGGGAGCAGTTCTTC
d_gene: .; abundance: .; j_gene: TRBJ2-3; v_gene: TRBV11-2; CDR3aa: CASSLFGGRTDTQYF; CDR3nt: TGTGCCAGCAGCTTGTTCGGGGGACGTACAGATACGCAGTATTTT
d_gene: TRBD1; abundance: .; j_gene: TRBJ1-2; v_gene: TRBV6-1; CDR3aa: CASSEVGGGGYGYTF; CDR3nt: TGTGCCAGCAGTGAAGTCGGAGGGGGCGGCTATGGCTACACCTTC
d_gene: .; abundance: once; j_gene: TRBJ2-4; v_gene: TRBV6-1; CDR3aa: CASSEAPTALAKNIQYF; CDR3nt: TGTGCCAGCAGTGAAGCGCCCACAGCGCTAGCCAAAAACATTCAGTACTTC
d_gene: .; abundance: few; j_gene: TRBJ1-2; v_gene: TRBV6-1; CDR3aa: CASSEVNGYTF; CDR3nt: TGTGCCAGCAGTGAGGTGAATGGCTACACCTTC
d_gene: TRBD2; abundance: .; j_gene: TRBJ2-3; v_gene: TRBV7-2; CDR3aa: CASSLVGLAGGEADTQYF; CDR3nt: TGTGCCAGCAGCTTAGTGGGACTAGCGGGTGGGGAGGCAGATACGCAGTATTTT
d_gene: .; abundance: .; j_gene: TRBJ2-1; v_gene: TRBV7-6; CDR3aa: CASSLALGLNEQFF; CDR3nt: TGTGCCAGCAGCTTAGCGCTGGGGCTAAATGAGCAGTTCTTC
d_gene: .; abundance: once; j_gene: TRBJ1-1; v_gene: TRBV6-5; CDR3aa: CASRRSLGEAFF; CDR3nt: TGTGCCAGCAGGCGCTCATTAGGAGAAGCTTTCTTT
d_gene: .; abundance: .; j_gene: TRBJ2-3; v_gene: TRBV10-3; CDR3aa: CATKTDRTDTQYF; CDR3nt: TGTGCCACCAAGACAGACCGCACAGATACGCAGTATTTT
d_gene: .; abundance: .; j_gene: TRBJ2-2; v_gene: TRBV12-5; CDR3aa: CASGYTGRDGELFF; CDR3nt: TGTGCTAGTGGTTATACAGGGAGGGACGGGGAGCTGTTTTTT
d_gene: TRBD1; abundance: .; j_gene: TRBJ2-7; v_gene: TRBV27; CDR3aa: CASSPGQDFTYEQYF; CDR3nt: TGTGCCAGCAGTCCCGGACAGGACTTTACCTACGAGCAGTACTTC
d_gene: .; abundance: .; j_gene: TRBJ2-3; v_gene: TRBV6-1; CDR3aa: CASSATGAGATTQYF; CDR3nt: TGTGCCAGCAGTGCCACGGGGGCTGGGGCCACTACGCAGTATTTT
d_gene: TRBD1; abundance: .; j_gene: TRBJ2-6; v_gene: TRBV6-1; CDR3aa: CASSEGVGQGAGANVLTF; CDR3nt: TGTGCCAGCAGTGAGGGAGTCGGACAGGGTGCTGGGGCCAACGTCCTGACTTTC
d_gene: .; abundance: few; j_gene: TRBJ1-2; v_gene: TRBV19; CDR3aa: CASSSSNRAGYTF; CDR3nt: TGTGCCAGTAGTTCCTCAAACAGGGCTGGCTACACCTTC
d_gene: .; abundance: .; j_gene: TRBJ2-1; v_gene: TRBV27; CDR3aa: CASSLLPLPGQDNNEQFF; CDR3nt: TGTGCCAGCAGTTTACTGCCTCTTCCAGGACAAGACAACAATGAGCAGTTCTTC
d_gene: TRBD2; abundance: once; j_gene: TRBJ2-2; v_gene: TRBV29-1; CDR3aa: CSVTGTSGGAYTGELFF; CDR3nt: TGCAGCGTTACCGGGACTAGCGGGGGGGCTTACACCGGAGAGCTGTTTTTT
d_gene: .; abundance: once; j_gene: TRBJ2-7; v_gene: TRBV27; CDR3aa: CASSFGVGHPYEQYF; CDR3nt: TGTGCCAGCAGTTTCGGAGTGGGACATCCCTACGAGCAGTACTTC